The 21 T cell receptor beta chains below were found in one sample sequenced in a study of T cell clonality in common variable immunodeficiency. Study-level points and caveats: Common variable immunodeficiency TCR beta sequences reportedly had fewer deletions and N-nucleotide insertions.

Clones were read by immunoSEQ multiplex PCR, and TCRdb kept only the in-frame ones, dropping some. The specimen gives 25,000 to 30,000 clones without singletons; the ten biggest hold under 4%. These receptors have no known antigen. The source material was peripheral blood mononuclear cells. These TCRs come from a human donor with common variable immunodeficiency.

This clone has ten or more counts. The part of the CDR3 DNA that was read is TGTGCCAGCAACCCGACAGGGAATAGCAATCAGCCC. Protein: CASNPTGNSNQP. The full CDR3 protein is CASNPTGNSNQPQHF. This chain joins TRBV2 and TRBJ1-5; 7 nucleotides agree with TRBD1. The read finishes 3 residues shy of the CDR3 end, and the germline J gene is used to complete it. The CDR3 extends over 15 amino acids. With V trimmed by 7 bases and J by 0 bases, 6 bases remained unmatched. CDR1 SNHLY and CDR2 FYNNEI come from the germline V gene.

In its sample, this clone was seen many times. The CDR3 end is not reached by the read, which stops 3 residues before it; the germline J gene fills it in. J is TRBJ2-2 and V is TRBV7-3; maybe TRBD1 (6 bases). This CDR3 is built from 15 residues. Germline-derived CDR1 and CDR2 are SGHTA and FQGTGA. Trimming removed 5 bases from V and 1 base from J, with 11 bases in between. The CDR3: CASSLTGGNTGELFF. The sequenced part of the CDR3 DNA is TGTGCCAGCAGCCTGACAGGTGGGAACACCGGGGAG.

The sample holds a few counts of this clone. From the germline J gene comes the end of the CDR3, since the read stops 3 residues before it. V and J are TRBV7-9 and TRBJ1-2, with 9 bases aligning to TRBD1. Losses at the gene ends were 2 bases for V and 7 bases for J; bases not matched to a gene: 8. The CDR3 contains 15 residues. The V gene's germline CDR1 is SEHNR and CDR2 FQNEAQ (reference sequence). The sequenced CDR3 bases are TGTGCCAGCAGCTTAACTACAGGGGGCGCGGGTGGC. The encoded protein is CASSLTTGGAGG. The whole CDR3 region reads CASSLTTGGAGGYTF. The whole variable domain, filled in from reference TRBV7-9 and TRBJ1-2, reads DTGVSQNPRHKITKRGQNVTFRCDPISEHNRLYWYRQTLGQGPEFLTYFQNEAQLEKSRLLSDRFSAERPKGSFSTLEIQRTEQGDSAMYLCASSLTTGGAGGYTFGSGTRLTVV.

The sample holds many counts of this clone. Read coverage stops 3 residues before the CDR3 terminus; the germline J gene supplies the remainder. The chain has TRBV5-1 and TRBJ2-4; D possibly corresponds to TRBD1 (5 bases). Germline CDR1 and CDR2: SGHRS and YFSETQ. Trimming removed 2 bases at V and 6 bases at J, with 21 bases between. CDR3 length: 17 amino acids. Partial CDR3 DNA: TGCGCCAGCAGCTTCGTCCCGGACATGGTAAACCGAAACATT. Its translation is CASSFVPDMVNRNI. The whole CDR3 protein reads CASSFVPDMVNRNIQYF. Full variable domain (rest looked up from reference TRBV5-1 and TRBJ2-4): KAGVTQTPRYLIKTRGQQVTLSCSPISGHRSVSWYQQTPGQGLQFLFEYFSETQRNKGNFPGRFSGRQFSNSRSEMNVSTLELGDSALYLCASSFVPDMVNRNIQYFGAGTRLSVL.

This clone was observed a handful of times. Read sequence stops 3 residues before the CDR3 end, and the germline J gene provides the missing end. The chain links TRBV13 to TRBJ1-2; D is ambiguous. Germline CDR1 is PRHDT and CDR2 is FYEKMQ (reference sequence). There are 11 residues in the CDR3. V gave up 4 bases and J gave up 7 bases, with 7 bases separating them. Here the CDR3 reads CASSYAGGYTF. The sequenced part of the CDR3 DNA is TGTGCCAGCAGCTACGCAGGTGGC.

Note on this clone: With the read ending 3 residues before the CDR3 end, the germline J gene is used to fill in that end. The rearrangement links TRBV6-2 or TRBV6-3 to TRBJ2-5, with TRBD2 identical over 9 bases. The V gene's germline CDR1 is MNHEY and CDR2 SVGEGT. The V segment lost 3 bases and the J segment 4 bases; nucleotides outside the gene matches: 6. The CDR3 is made up of 15 amino acids. CDR3 protein: CASSYGRGGPETQYF. The CDR3 DNA, read in part, is TGTGCCAGCAGTTATGGGCGGGGGGGCCCAGAGACC.

This clone was found a few times. The read terminates 3 residues ahead of where the CDR3 ends, so the germline J gene completes it. The V gene is TRBV11-3, the J gene TRBJ2-3; the D is unclear. V was shortened by 0 bases and J by 2 bases, with 6 bases between the two germline ends. The CDR3 sequence is 14 residues long. Germline CDR1 reads SGHNT; CDR2 reads YENEEA. The sequenced CDR3 bases are TGTGCCAGCAGCTTAGAGGGCACCACAGATACG. As protein: CASSLEGTTDT. The full-length CDR3 reads as CASSLEGTTDTQYF. Full variable domain (missing parts from reference TRBV11-3 and TRBJ2-3): EAGVVQSPRYKIIEKKQPVAFWCNPISGHNTLYWYLQNLGQGPELLIRYENEEAVDDSQLPKDRFSAERLKGVDSTLKIQPAELGDSAVYLCASSLEGTTDTQYFGPGTRLTVL.

This clone was detected many times. From the germline J gene comes the end of the CDR3, since the read stops 3 residues before it. The gene calls are TRBV2 and TRBJ2-5; D possibly corresponds to TRBD2 (6 bases). The V end was cut by 4 bases, the J end by 5 bases, with 14 bases between. The CDR3 loop spans 14 amino acids. Per the germline V gene, CDR1 is SNHLY and CDR2 is FYNNEI. The CDR3 protein is CASSAGGVGETQYF. Incomplete CDR3 DNA: TGTGCCAGCAGTGCAGGAGGGGTGGGGGAGACC.

The sample holds a few counts of this clone. The sequenced part of the CDR3 DNA is TGTGCCAGCAGTTACGATCAGCGGCGATCCTACGAG. Its translation is CASSYDQRRSYE. The whole CDR3 reads CASSYDQRRSYEQYF. J is TRBJ2-7 and V is TRBV6-2 or TRBV6-3, with D tentatively TRBD2 (5 bases). Read data end 3 residues before the CDR3 end; the end is taken from the germline J gene. The CDR3 length is 15 residues. V lost 2 bases and J lost 1, with 12 bases in between. CDR1 is MNHEY and CDR2 is SVGEGT in the germline V gene.

This clone was seen at least ten times. This chain's CDR3 is CSAAVPGASSYNSPLHF. The CDR3 DNA, read in part, is TGCAGTGCTGCGGTCCCTGGGGCGAGCTCCTATAATTCACCC. V usage is TRBV20-1 and J usage is TRBJ1-6; D is possibly TRBD1 (5 bases). The CDR3 end is not reached by the read, which stops 3 residues before it; the germline J gene fills it in. The CDR3 loop spans 17 amino acids. V gave up 5 bases and J gave up 0 bases, with 17 bases separating them. Germline-derived CDR1 and CDR2 are DFQATT and SNEGSKA (reference sequence).

On this clone itself: The read terminates 3 residues before the CDR3 end, so the remaining end is supplied by the germline J gene. This chain links TRBV5-6 with TRBJ2-7, with D hard to call. The ends were cut back, 4 bases at V and 3 bases at J, with 5 bases in the middle. The CDR3 extends over 11 amino acids. Germline CDR1 reads SGHDT; CDR2 reads YYEEEE. This chain's CDR3 is CASSRDYEQYF. The covered CDR3 bases are TGTGCCAGCAGCCGCGACTACGAG.

This clone was counted ten times or more. The read is 3 residues too short to cover the CDR3 end, so that end is filled in from the germline J gene. V and J are TRBV30 and TRBJ1-1; possibly TRBD1 for D (6 bases). Germline CDR1 GTSNPN, CDR2 SVGIG (reference sequence). CDR3 length: 13 amino acids. V was cut by 4 bases and J by 7 bases, with 16 bases left in between. The DNA read from the CDR3 is TGTGCCTGGACTCCGGGACACTTATTTGAA. This translates into CAWTPGHLFE. The full CDR3 protein is CAWTPGHLFEAFF.

Of note for this clone: The read comes to an end 3 residues before the CDR3 does, leaving the germline J gene to fill in the end. J is TRBJ1-5 and V is TRBV18, with 7 bases fitting TRBD1. The CDR3 is 14 amino acids. CDR1 is KGHSH, CDR2 LQKENI, per germline. J gave up 2 bases and V 4 bases, and 2 bases lay outside the gene matches. The CDR3 DNA, read in part, is TGTGCCAGCTCACGGACAGGCGGCAATCAGCCC. Its translation: CASSRTGGNQP. The whole CDR3 sequence is CASSRTGGNQPQHF.

This clone was counted ten times or more. The read stops 3 residues short of the end of the CDR3; the missing end is completed from the germline J gene. The chain is built from TRBV7-9 and TRBJ1-1, with TRBD1 identical over 8 bases. Germline V gene lookup returns CDR1 SEHNR and CDR2 FQNEAQ (reference sequence). This CDR3 is built from 15 residues. V lost 5 bases and J lost 0; bases outside the gene matches: 5. CDR3 residues: CASSHGTGMNTEAFF. CDR3 DNA, as far as it was read: TGTGCCAGCAGCCACGGGACAGGCATGAACACTGAA.

Ten or more counts support this clone. The CDR3 end is not reached by the read, which stops 3 residues before it; the germline J gene fills it in. This chain joins TRBV20-1 and TRBJ2-5, with D possibly matching TRBD2 (6 bases). V was clipped by 0 bases and J by 0 bases, with 14 bases between them. CDR3 size: 16 residues. Per the germline V gene, CDR1 is DFQATT and CDR2 is SNEGSKA (reference sequence). The chain's CDR3 is CSARDLGGADQETQYF. Partial CDR3 DNA: TGCAGTGCTAGAGATTTAGGCGGGGCCGACCAAGAGACC.

A note on this clone: The read ends 3 residues before the CDR3 terminus; that terminus is restored from the germline J gene. The genes are TRBV19 and TRBJ2-3; TRBD1 might be the D (5 bases). Trimming removed 4 bases from V and 2 bases from J, with 7 bases in between. Per germline, CDR1 LNHDA and CDR2 SQIVND (reference sequence). CDR3 length: 13 amino acids. The DNA read from the CDR3 is TGTGCCAGTAGTACCAGGGCCACAGATACG. Amino acid sequence: CASSTRATDT. The CDR3, in full, reads CASSTRATDTQYF.

This clone was recorded at least ten times. Coverage ceases 3 residues before the CDR3 finishes, and the germline J gene fills in the end. The rearrangement uses TRBV7-9 and TRBJ1-2; D is perhaps TRBD1 (6 bases). The CDR3 totals 13 residues. The germline V gene encodes CDR1 SEHNR and CDR2 FQNEAQ (reference sequence). CDR3: CASSLVRGEGYTF. CDR3 DNA (partial): TGTGCCAGCAGCTTAGTCAGGGGTGAAGGC.

In its sample, this clone was seen many times. Read coverage stops 3 residues before the CDR3 terminus; the germline J gene supplies the remainder. The chain uses TRBV5-6 and TRBJ1-2, with TRBD1 matching over 7 bases. V shed 2 bases and J 3 bases; nucleotides not matched to a gene: 1. CDR1 is SGHDT and CDR2 is YYEEEE in the germline V gene. The CDR3 runs to 13 residues. This CDR3 reads CASSFTGDYGYTF. The part of the CDR3 DNA that was read is TGTGCCAGCAGCTTTACAGGGGACTATGGC. The full variable domain, with the rest looked up from reference TRBV5-6 and TRBJ1-2, is DAGVTQSPTHLIKTRGQQVTLRCSPKSGHDTVSWYQQALGQGPQFIFQYYEEEERQRGNFPDRFSGHQFPNYSSELNVNALLLGDSALYLCASSFTGDYGYTFGSGTRLTVV.

This clone appeared many times. Read data end 3 residues before the CDR3 end; the end is taken from the germline J gene. The chain recombines TRBV20-1 with TRBJ2-3; 8 bases match TRBD1. This CDR3 comprises 16 residues. CDR1 and CDR2 (germline): DFQATT, SNEGSKA (reference sequence). The CDR3 bases that were read are TGCAGTGCTAGATCCCAACCTGGACAGGGTCCTAGGTCG. This sequence encodes CSARSQPGQGPRS. The whole CDR3 region reads CSARSQPGQGPRSQYF.

This clone was detected a few times. The sequenced fragment ends 3 residues before the CDR3 boundary, so the rest is inferred from the germline J gene. The rearrangement uses TRBV11-2 and TRBJ2-7; 7 bases line up with TRBD2. V shed 0 bases, J shed 3 bases, and the junction held 2 bases outside the gene matches. The CDR3 is 14 residues long. Germline-derived CDR1 and CDR2 are SGHAT and FQNNGV. The CDR3 reads CASSLDAGDYEQYF. The CDR3 DNA, read in part, is TGTGCCAGCAGCTTAGATGCGGGGGACTACGAG. The full variable domain, completed using reference TRBV11-2 and TRBJ2-7, is EAGVAQSPRYKIIEKRQSVAFWCNPISGHATLYWYQQILGQGPKLLIQFQNNGVVDDSQLPKDRFSAERLKGVDSTLKIQPAKLEDSAVYLCASSLDAGDYEQYFGPGTRLTVT.

Points on this clone: The missing CDR3 end, 3 residues past where the read stops, is filled in from the germline J gene. The rearrangement joins TRBV18 to TRBJ1-1; D gene unclear. The length of the CDR3 is 13 residues. V lost 5 bases to trimming and J lost 3 bases, with 10 bases between them. Germline values: CDR1 KGHSH, CDR2 LQKENI. Partial CDR3 DNA: TGTGCCAGCTCATCCCATCCGGACACTGAA. Its protein product is CASSSHPDTE. The whole CDR3 sequence reads CASSSHPDTEAFF.